Listed below are T cell receptor beta chains from one sample, sequenced in a study of cytomegalovirus exposure and HLA in healthy donors. Profiled with immunoSEQ multiplex PCR; TCRdb holds only in-frame clones, not every one. Here the sample spans some 160,000 clones, 65% to 85% being singletons. The sample consisted of PBMCs. Receptors were obtained from a man between 60 and 75 years old in good health and CMV-seronegative. Each CDR3 is given with its conserved first and last residue. D genes are given only for firm matches. Clone sizes are given selectively: once, few, many, or a class where the clone is expanded.

V gene	D gene	clone size	J gene	CDR3 protein	CDR3 DNA
TRBV5-6	.	.	TRBJ2-1	CASSLPRGGVDEQFF	TGTGCCAGCAGCTTGCCCCGTGGAGGGGTGGATGAGCAGTTCTTC
TRBV4-2	TRBD1	.	TRBJ2-3	CASSQGDRGTDTQYF	TGTGCCAGCAGCCAAGGGGACAGGGGGACAGATACGCAGTATTTT
TRBV11-1	TRBD2	.	TRBJ2-7	CASRQGLASYEQYF	TGTGCCAGCAGACAGGGACTAGCCTCCTACGAGCAGTACTTC
TRBV25-1	.	.	TRBJ2-5	CASSDNLGVARRTQYF	TGTGCCAGCAGTGACAATTTAGGGGTGGCACGGCGGACCCAGTACTTC
TRBV5-6	.	.	TRBJ2-5	CASSFAGSQETQYF	TGTGCCAGCAGCTTTGCGGGGTCCCAAGAGACCCAGTACTTC
TRBV5-1	.	.	TRBJ2-7	CASSVSGPGDDEQYF	TGCGCCAGCAGCGTATCCGGGCCGGGGGACGACGAGCAGTACTTC
TRBV7-2	TRBD2	.	TRBJ2-5	CASSLALRTSGRETQYF	TGTGCCAGCAGCTTAGCGCTGAGGACTAGCGGGAGGGAGACCCAGTACTTC
TRBV10-2	.	.	TRBJ2-5	CASSEYLMGYQETQYF	TGCGCCAGCAGTGAGTACCTGATGGGCTACCAAGAGACCCAGTACTTC
TRBV7-9	TRBD1	.	TRBJ1-1	CASLDRARGTEAFF	TGTGCCAGCCTAGACAGGGCCCGTGGGACTGAAGCTTTCTTT
TRBV19	TRBD1	once	TRBJ2-2	CASSARQGAGELFF	TGTGCCAGTAGTGCCCGACAGGGGGCCGGGGAGCTGTTTTTT
TRBV6-5	TRBD1	few	TRBJ1-1	CASSSRTGGATEAFF	TGTGCCAGCAGTTCCCGGACAGGGGGCGCGACTGAAGCTTTCTTT
TRBV5-4	TRBD2	once	TRBJ2-3	CASSYTSGGTDTQYF	TGTGCCAGCAGCTACACTAGCGGGGGCACAGATACGCAGTATTTT
TRBV19	TRBD1	.	TRBJ2-1	CATYGTAYNEQFF	TGTGCCACCTACGGGACAGCTTACAATGAGCAGTTCTTC
TRBV5-1	TRBD2	.	TRBJ2-3	CASSLDGTSGTDTQYF	TGCGCCAGCAGCCTAGACGGGACTAGCGGCACAGATACGCAGTATTTT
TRBV5-6	.	.	TRBJ2-2	CASSTILNTGELFF	TGTGCCAGCAGCACTATACTGAACACCGGGGAGCTGTTTTTT
TRBV28	TRBD2	.	TRBJ2-7	CASSPLSGSINYEQYF	TGTGCCAGCAGTCCCCTGAGCGGGAGCATTAACTACGAGCAGTACTTC
TRBV7-2	.	few	TRBJ1-4	CASSFPGRGGSNEKLFF	TGTGCCAGCAGCTTTCCGGGCCGGGGGGGATCCAATGAAAAACTGTTTTTT
TRBV6-6	TRBD1	.	TRBJ1-1	CASKMGQLNTEAFF	TGTGCCAGCAAGATGGGACAGCTAAACACTGAAGCTTTCTTT
TRBV27	.	.	TRBJ2-7	CASSYGYEQYF	TGTGCCAGCAGTTACGGCTACGAGCAGTACTTC
TRBV2	TRBD2	.	TRBJ2-7	CASSDSGAYEQYF	TGTGCCAGCAGTGATAGCGGGGCATACGAGCAGTACTTC
TRBV9	.	.	TRBJ2-3	CASSVDLGGAAADTQYF	TGTGCCAGCAGCGTAGATCTTGGGGGGGCCGCCGCGGATACGCAGTATTTT
TRBV5-1	TRBD1	.	TRBJ2-7	CASSSQGALDEQYF	TGCGCCAGCAGCTCCCAGGGGGCCTTAGACGAGCAGTACTTC
TRBV21-1	.	.	TRBJ1-1	CASSKVGTIEAFF	TGTGCCAGCAGCAAAGTAGGGACTATTGAAGCTTTCTTT
TRBV7-4	.	.	TRBJ2-7	CASSLGQPTQRYEQYF	TGTGCCAGCAGCTTAGGCCAACCTACCCAGAGGTACGAGCAGTACTTC
TRBV25-1	.	.	TRBJ1-4	CASSEPTGWGPREKLFF	TGTGCCAGCAGTGAACCCACCGGTTGGGGGCCGCGGGAAAAACTGTTTTTT
TRBV19	.	.	TRBJ1-5	CASSIIGQETQPQHF	TGTGCCAGTAGTATAATAGGCCAGGAAACTCAGCCCCAGCATTTT
TRBV28	.	.	TRBJ2-6	CASTIQGSGANVLTF	TGTGCCAGCACCATCCAGGGCTCTGGGGCCAACGTCCTGACTTTC
TRBV6-1	.	.	TRBJ1-4	CASSELGLGGEKLFF	TGTGCCAGCAGTGAATTGGGACTAGGGGGTGAAAAACTGTTTTTT
TRBV29-1	.	few	TRBJ1-1	CSVEDRGARTEAFF	TGCAGCGTTGAAGATCGTGGGGCCCGCACTGAAGCTTTCTTT
TRBV12-5	.	few	TRBJ1-2	CASGLVLGANNYGYTF	TGTGCTAGTGGTTTGGTACTTGGTGCCAATAACTATGGCTACACCTTC
TRBV5-6	.	.	TRBJ2-3	CASSLAWLARDTQYF	TGTGCCAGCAGCTTGGCCTGGTTAGCACGCGATACGCAGTATTTT
TRBV5-1	.	.	TRBJ2-2	CASSLMGASGELFF	TGCGCCAGCAGCTTAATGGGGGCGTCCGGGGAGCTGTTTTTT
TRBV7-8	.	.	TRBJ2-5	CASSPPVRSQETQYF	TGTGCCAGCAGCCCTCCCGTACGCAGCCAAGAGACCCAGTACTTC
TRBV6-1	.	.	TRBJ1-2	CASRGSGQGKGGYTF	TGTGCCAGCAGGGGAAGTGGTCAGGGCAAGGGTGGCTACACCTTC
TRBV10-3	TRBD2	.	TRBJ2-3	CAISLSGGATDTQYF	TGTGCCATCAGTCTGAGCGGGGGGGCCACAGATACGCAGTATTTT
TRBV2	TRBD1	.	TRBJ1-2	CASSEAGDRANYGYTF	TGTGCCAGCAGTGAAGCGGGGGACAGGGCAAACTATGGCTACACCTTC
TRBV2	TRBD1	.	TRBJ1-2	CATKFGTGDYGYTF	TGTGCCACCAAATTCGGGACAGGGGATTATGGCTACACCTTC
TRBV2	.	.	TRBJ2-4	CASSVNRVAKNIQYF	TGTGCCAGCAGTGTTAACAGGGTAGCCAAAAACATTCAGTACTTC
TRBV2	TRBD2	.	TRBJ2-1	CASKGTSWRSSEQFF	TGTGCCAGCAAAGGGACTAGCTGGAGGTCAAGTGAGCAGTTCTTC
TRBV7-8	TRBD1	few	TRBJ2-5	CASSLGSTGGETQYF	TGTGCCAGCAGCTTAGGGTCCACAGGGGGCGAGACCCAGTACTTC
TRBV7-9	TRBD1	.	TRBJ1-6	CASSPDRVNSPLHF	TGTGCCAGCAGCCCGGACAGGGTTAATTCACCCCTCCACTTT
TRBV5-1	.	.	TRBJ2-7	CASSLIRTEGEQYF	TGCGCCAGCAGCTTGATCAGGACAGAGGGCGAGCAGTACTTC